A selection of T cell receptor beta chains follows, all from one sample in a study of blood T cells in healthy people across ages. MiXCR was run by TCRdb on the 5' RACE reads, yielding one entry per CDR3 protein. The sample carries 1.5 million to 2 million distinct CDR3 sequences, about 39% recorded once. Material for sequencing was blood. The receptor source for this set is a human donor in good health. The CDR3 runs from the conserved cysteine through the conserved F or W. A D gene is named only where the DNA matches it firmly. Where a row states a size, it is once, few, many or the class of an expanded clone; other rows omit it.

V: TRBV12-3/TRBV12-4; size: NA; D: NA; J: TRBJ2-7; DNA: TGTGCCAGCAGCAACAGGGAGTCCTACGAGCAGTACTTC; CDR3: CASSNRESYEQYF
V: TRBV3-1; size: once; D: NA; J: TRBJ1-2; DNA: TGTGCCAGCAGCCAGGCAGGGCGGCGCTACACCTTC; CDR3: CASSQAGRRYTF
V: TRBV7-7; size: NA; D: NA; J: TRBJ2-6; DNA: TGTGCTAGCAGCCCAAGATATGGTTCTGGGCCTTACCTCTCTGGGGCCAACGTCCTGACTTTC; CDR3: CASSPRYGSGPYLSGANVLTF
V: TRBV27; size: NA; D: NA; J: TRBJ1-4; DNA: TGTGCCTCCGCGATGGGACTGATTAATGAAAAACTGTTTTTT; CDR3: CASAMGLINEKLFF
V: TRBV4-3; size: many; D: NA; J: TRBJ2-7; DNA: TGCGCCAGCAGCCAGTTTGACTTTGGGGAGCAGTACTTC; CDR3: CASSQFDFGEQYF
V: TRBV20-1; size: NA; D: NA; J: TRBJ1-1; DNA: TGCAGTGCTAGAGATCTTTACCGGGACCCGAACACTGAAGCTTTCTTT; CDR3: CSARDLYRDPNTEAFF
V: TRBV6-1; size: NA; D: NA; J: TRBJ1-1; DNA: TGTGCCAGCAGTGAAGGGGGCGCAGGGAACACTGAAGCTTTCTTT; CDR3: CASSEGGAGNTEAFF
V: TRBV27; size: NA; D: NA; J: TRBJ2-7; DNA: TGTGCCAGCAGTTTTATGGACAACTACGAGCAGTACTTC; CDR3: CASSFMDNYEQYF
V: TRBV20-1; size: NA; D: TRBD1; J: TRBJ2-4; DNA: TGCAGTACTAGAAAGCTAAAGGGGACAGGGGACAATGAGCAGTACTTC; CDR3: CSTRKLKGTGDNEQYF
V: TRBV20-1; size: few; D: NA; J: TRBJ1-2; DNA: TGCAGTGCTAGAGGAATCCAGAGAGCTAACTATGGCTACACCTTC; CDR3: CSARGIQRANYGYTF
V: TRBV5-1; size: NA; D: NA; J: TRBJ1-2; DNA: TGCGCCAGCAGCTTGTCGGCGGGACGGAACTATGGCTACACCTTC; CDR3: CASSLSAGRNYGYTF
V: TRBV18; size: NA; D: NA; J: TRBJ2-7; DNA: TGTGCCAGCTCACCACTAACAGGAACGGACGGGCAGTACTTC; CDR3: CASSPLTGTDGQYF
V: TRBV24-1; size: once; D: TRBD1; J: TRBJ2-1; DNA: TGTGCCACCAGTGATTTTGGACAGGGGGCTCACAATGAGCAGTTCTTC; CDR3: CATSDFGQGAHNEQFF
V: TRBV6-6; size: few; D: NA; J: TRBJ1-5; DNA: TGTGCCAGCAGGGGGACCGGTGGGGTCGATTCGCCCCAGCATTTT; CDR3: CASRGTGGVDSPQHF
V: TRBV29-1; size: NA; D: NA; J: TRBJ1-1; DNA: TGCAGCACCCGGTCGGGAGGAAAAACTGAAGCTTTCTTT; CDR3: CSTRSGGKTEAFF
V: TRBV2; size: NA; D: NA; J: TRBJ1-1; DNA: TGTGCCAGCAGAAAGGAGACGGGCACTGAAGCTTTCTTT; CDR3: CASRKETGTEAFF
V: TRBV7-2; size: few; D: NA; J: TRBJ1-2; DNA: TGTGCCAGCAGTCAACTCTGGGGCTACACCTTC; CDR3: CASSQLWGYTF
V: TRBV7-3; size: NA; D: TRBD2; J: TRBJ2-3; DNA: TGTGCCAGCAGCCCACAGCGACTAGCGGCCACAGATACGCAGTATTTT; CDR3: CASSPQRLAATDTQYF
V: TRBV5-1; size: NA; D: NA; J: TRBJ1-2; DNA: TGCGCCAGCAGCTTGGAGGCCGACCCTGAGGGCTACACCTTC; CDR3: CASSLEADPEGYTF
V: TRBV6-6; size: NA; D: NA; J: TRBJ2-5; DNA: TGTGCCAGCAGTTACGGCCCAGAGACCCAGTACTTC; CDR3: CASSYGPETQYF
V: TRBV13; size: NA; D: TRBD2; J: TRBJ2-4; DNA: TGTGCCACAGTTTCGAGCGGGGGGCACAATGAGCAGTACTTC; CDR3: CATVSSGGHNEQYF
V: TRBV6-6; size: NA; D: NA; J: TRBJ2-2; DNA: TGTGCCAGCAGTTTGGCCACCTCTTACGGCACCGGGGAGCTGTTTTTT; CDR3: CASSLATSYGTGELFF
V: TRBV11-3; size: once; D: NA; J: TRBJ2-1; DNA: TGTGCCAGCAGCTTAGTACGGCCCCCAGGCAATGAGCAGTTCTTC; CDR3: CASSLVRPPGNEQFF
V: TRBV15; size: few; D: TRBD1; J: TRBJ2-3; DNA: TGTGCCACCAGCAGACTCGGGACAGCTAGCACAGATACGCAGTATTTT; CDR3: CATSRLGTASTDTQYF
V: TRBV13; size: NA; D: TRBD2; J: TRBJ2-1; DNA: TGTGCCAGCAGCACGGGGGGGCTTGGTGAGCAGTTCTTC; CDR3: CASSTGGLGEQFF
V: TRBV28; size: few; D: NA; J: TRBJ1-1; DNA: TGTGCCAGCAGCTATAGGACAGCTCGAAATTTCTTT; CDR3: CASSYRTARNFF
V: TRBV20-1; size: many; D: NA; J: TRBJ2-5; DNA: TGCAGTGCTAGGAAGGGACAAGAGACCCAGTACTTC; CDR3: CSARKGQETQYF
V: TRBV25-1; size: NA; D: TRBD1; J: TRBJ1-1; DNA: TGTGCCAGCAGTGAACGGGGCAGGGGGTCAACTGAAGCTTTCTTT; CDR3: CASSERGRGSTEAFF
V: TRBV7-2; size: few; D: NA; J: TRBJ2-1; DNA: TGTGCCAGCAGCTTTGCTATTCTAGGGAATGAGCAGTTCTTC; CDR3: CASSFAILGNEQFF
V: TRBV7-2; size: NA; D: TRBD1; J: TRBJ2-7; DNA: TGTGCCAGCAGCGTGTGGACAGGGGCTCTGTACGAGCAGTACTTC; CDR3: CASSVWTGALYEQYF
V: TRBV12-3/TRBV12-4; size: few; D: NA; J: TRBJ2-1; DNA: TGTGCCAGCAGTTTGTGGGGGGCTGGGAATGAGCAGTTCTTC; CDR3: CASSLWGAGNEQFF
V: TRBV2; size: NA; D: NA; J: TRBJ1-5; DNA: TGTGCCAGCAGTGTAAGGAGGGTCGGGGGGCGTCAGCCCCAGCATTTT; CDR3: CASSVRRVGGRQPQHF
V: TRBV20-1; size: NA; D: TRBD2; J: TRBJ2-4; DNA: TGCAGTGCTAGATGGGGGGGCAAAAACATTCAGTACTTC; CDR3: CSARWGGKNIQYF
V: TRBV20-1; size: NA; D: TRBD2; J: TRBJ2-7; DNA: TGCAGTGCAGAGCTAGCGGGGGAGTTCTACGAGCAGTACTTC; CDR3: CSAELAGEFYEQYF
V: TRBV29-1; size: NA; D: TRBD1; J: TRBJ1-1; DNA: TGCAGCGTGGACAGGAAACTCATCACTGAAGCTTTCTTT; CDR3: CSVDRKLITEAFF
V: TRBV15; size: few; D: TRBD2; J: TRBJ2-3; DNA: TGTGCCACCAGCAGAGCCCCGGGGGAGGGATTAGATACGCAGTATTTT; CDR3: CATSRAPGEGLDTQYF
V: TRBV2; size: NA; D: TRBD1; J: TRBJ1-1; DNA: TGTGCCAGCAGTGATCTGTTACGGGACAGGGGGAGATGGAACACTGAAGCTTTCTTT; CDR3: CASSDLLRDRGRWNTEAFF
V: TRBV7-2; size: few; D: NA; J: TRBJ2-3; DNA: TGTGCCAGCAGCTCCCCCGGGACACCCGGCACAGATACGCAGTATTTT; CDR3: CASSSPGTPGTDTQYF
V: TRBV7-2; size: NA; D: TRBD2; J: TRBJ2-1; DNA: TGTGCCAGCAGCTTAAGGCGGGGGGGGACCTACAATGAGCAGTTCTTC; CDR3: CASSLRRGGTYNEQFF
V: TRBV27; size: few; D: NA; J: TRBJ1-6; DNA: TGTGCCAGCAGTTCAACAGGGCGAAGTATTATCTCCTATAATTCACCCCTCCACTTT; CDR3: CASSSTGRSIISYNSPLHF
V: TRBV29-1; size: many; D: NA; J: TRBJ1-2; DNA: TGCAGCGTTGCAGGAGACTTCTATGGCTACACCTTC; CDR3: CSVAGDFYGYTF
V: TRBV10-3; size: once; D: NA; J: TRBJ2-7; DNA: TGTGCCATCAGTCCCGGGACGGACTACGAGCAGTACTTC; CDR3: CAISPGTDYEQYF
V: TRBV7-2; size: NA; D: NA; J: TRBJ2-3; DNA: TGTGCCAGCAGCCCCTCCAATACGCAGTATTTT; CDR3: CASSPSNTQYF
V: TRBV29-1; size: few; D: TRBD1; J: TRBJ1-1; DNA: TGCAGCGTCCCCCGGGGGACAGGGGTCACCTTGAACACTGAAGCTTTCTTT; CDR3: CSVPRGTGVTLNTEAFF
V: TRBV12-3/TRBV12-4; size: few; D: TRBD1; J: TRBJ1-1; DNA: TGTGCCAGCACCACTCCCGACAGGGGAAGTCGAGCTTTCTTT; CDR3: CASTTPDRGSRAFF
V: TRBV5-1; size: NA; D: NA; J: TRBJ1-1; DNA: TGCGCCAGCAGCTTCGCAGGGGTGGTTGGAGCTTTCTTT; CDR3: CASSFAGVVGAFF
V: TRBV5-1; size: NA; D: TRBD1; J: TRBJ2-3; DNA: TGCGCCAGCAGCTTGTCAACCGGGACAGGGGGCGGAAGGACGCAGTATTTT; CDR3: CASSLSTGTGGGRTQYF
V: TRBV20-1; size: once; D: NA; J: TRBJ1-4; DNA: TGCAGTGCCCCACACCGGGCTAAGGCTGAAAAACCGTTTTTT; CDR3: CSAPHRAKAEKPFF
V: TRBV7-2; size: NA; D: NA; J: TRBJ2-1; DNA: TGTGCCAGCAGCTTGAGTCCCGGGACGGGTGAGCAGTTCTTC; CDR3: CASSLSPGTGEQFF
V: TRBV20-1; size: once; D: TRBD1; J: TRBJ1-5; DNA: TGCAGTGCTAGAGGTTTTGGGACAGGGAAACGCAATCAGCCCCAGCATTTT; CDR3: CSARGFGTGKRNQPQHF